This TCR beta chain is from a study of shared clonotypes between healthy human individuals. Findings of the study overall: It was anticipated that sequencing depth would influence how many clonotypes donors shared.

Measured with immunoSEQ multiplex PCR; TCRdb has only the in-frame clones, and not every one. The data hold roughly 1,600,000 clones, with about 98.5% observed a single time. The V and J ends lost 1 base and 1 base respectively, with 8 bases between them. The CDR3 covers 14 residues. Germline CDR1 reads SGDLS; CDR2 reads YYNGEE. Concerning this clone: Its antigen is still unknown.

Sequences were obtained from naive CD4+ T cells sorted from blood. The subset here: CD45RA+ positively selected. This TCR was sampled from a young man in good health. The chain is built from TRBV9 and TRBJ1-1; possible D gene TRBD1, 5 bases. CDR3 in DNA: TGTGCCAGCAGCGTATTTGGGGGGAACACTGAAGCTTTCTTT. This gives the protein CASSVFGGNTEAFF.